The present T cell receptor (beta chain) was sequenced within a study of CD8+ T cells in alopecia areata. On the study more broadly: Treatment comprised oral tofacitinib, 5 to 10 mg twice daily, in treated patients.

Extracted RNA was reverse transcribed, and the resulting cDNA served as sequencing template. Libraries were prepared by immunoSEQ multiplex PCR; TCRdb keeps only in-frame clonotypes and omits some of them. The profile shows some 110,000 clones, around two fifths of them singletons. The V end lost 1 base, the J end lost 3 bases, and 4 bases lay between the germline ends. Germline CDR1 reads SGHRS; CDR2 reads YFSETQ. This CDR3 spans 12 amino acids. The sequence was obtained from a human donor with alopecia areata. Sequencing was carried out using CD4+ T cells sorted from blood. The rearrangement uses TRBV5-1 and TRBJ2-5; D is undetermined. CDR3 region: CASSLMEETQYF. In DNA, the CDR3 is TGCGCCAGCAGCTTGATGGAAGAGACCCAGTACTTC.